The T cell receptor beta chain under discussion was sequenced for a study of blood T cell repertoires in COVID-19. The wider study: COVID-19 samples collected from the United States, Italy and Spain covered acute and convalescent phases. PBMCs, B-cell-depleted T cells, or T cells provided the cDNA or gDNA that made up the material.

Trimming cost V 6 bases and J 4 bases, with 12 bases left between them. The CDR3 runs 13 residues. Germline values: CDR1 MNHEY, CDR2 SVGEGT. During active infection, Seattle patients enrolled and were then monitored through disease. Per the original methods: Reference gene primer amplification in the assay estimated nucleated cell counts. Sequenced by immunoSEQ multiplex PCR; TCRdb stores in-frame clones only, minus some. Clone size and V and J calls were adopted from that table, with D and trimming inferred from the DNA. The sample gives about 80,000 clones, roughly 78% of which show up once; 36% is in the top ten.

The clonotype comes from a man between 60 and 70 years old with COVID-19, enrolled during active disease. Sequenced: peripheral blood. The J gene is TRBJ1-2, the V gene TRBV6-2 or TRBV6-3; possibly TRBD1 for D (5 bases). The CDR3 DNA follows: TGTGCCAGCAGCGACAGCTTGCTCTATGGCTACACCTTC. It specifies CASSDSLLYGYTF.